Detailed here is one TCR beta chain. Trimming removed 2 bases at V and 3 bases at J, with 11 bases between. The CDR3 runs 15 residues. The germline CDR1 and CDR2 sequences are MNHNS and SASEGT. This sample is part of a study of cytotoxic CD8 clonotypes in ibrutinib-treated CLL. Study context: The patient breakdown showed about ten relapsed/refractory and approximately 15 treatment-naive cases, with some 18 IGHV unmutated. The response samples were taken once patients had been treated for a median of around twelve months, range 6 to 36.

Genomic DNA for TCR beta libraries, approximately 2 micrograms, came from cryopreserved PBMCs. The planned depth of sequencing spanned 1 in 200,000 to 1 in 1 million T cells. TCRdb keeps only in-frame clones here, not all; method: immunoSEQ multiplex PCR. The table has a few hundred thousand clones, under 75% seen once; the top ten hold less than 20%. The TCR originated in a human donor with chronic lymphocytic leukemia. The source material was PBMCs, sampled after 24 months of ibrutinib treatment. The chain has TRBV6-1 and TRBJ1-5, with no clear D. The CDR3 region has the DNA TGTGCCAGCAGTGAATTAGGACCGGCCAATCAGCCCCAGCATTTT. Its translation: CASSELGPANQPQHF.